Presented here are 13 T cell receptor beta chains from one specimen sequenced in a study of cytomegalovirus exposure and HLA in healthy donors (dated by TCRdb to 2016 to 2017). The library was generated by the immunoSEQ multiplex PCR assay. The table comes from immuneACCESS by way of TCRdb, which keeps in-frame sequences with V and J called. Part of the clones is missing from these tables; in studies checked, under half for an unresolved V gene and the rest for unknown reasons. For this sample there are about 82,000 clones; approximately 93% appear just once. Jointly, the top ten make up over 0.65% of the sample. Sequenced: PBMCs. The receptors originated from a man aged 18-30 years in good health and CMV-seronegative.

The V call is TRBV27, the J call TRBJ1-6; 7 bases are shared with TRBD1. The CDR3 extends over 14 amino acids. CDR1 is MNHEY, CDR2 SMNVEV, per germline (reference sequence). V lost 3 bases, J lost 9 bases, and 5 bases stayed unmatched. CDR3 loop: CASSFGQGGSPLHF. The CDR3 DNA reads TGTGCCAGCAGTTTCGGGCAGGGGGGTTCACCCCTCCACTTT.

The chain combines TRBV12-5 with TRBJ1-2; weak D call: TRBD1 (6 bases). The CDR3 consists of 16 residues. Germline CDR1 and CDR2: LGHNT and FRNRAP. Between the trimmed V and J ends, which lost 4 bases and 4 bases, there was a span of 19 bases. CDR3 DNA sequence: TGTGCTAGTGGTTCTCCCCAAGACAGGTGGAGCTATGGCTACACCTTC. Amino acids: CASGSPQDRWSYGYTF.

The J gene is TRBJ1-2, the V gene TRBV15; 7 bases align to TRBD1. The V gene end was trimmed by 4 bases and the J gene end by 4 bases; junction bases not matched to a gene: 3. Germline CDR1 and CDR2: LNHNV and YYDKDF (reference sequence). The CDR3 contains 13 residues. The CDR3: CATSKGALYGYTF. The CDR3 DNA reads as TGTGCCACCAGCAAGGGGGCCCTCTATGGCTACACCTTC.

This chain uses TRBV6-5 with TRBJ2-7; TRBD2 aligns across 11 bases. The CDR3 sequence is 15 residues long. CDR1 MNHEY and CDR2 SVGAGI come from the germline V gene. The V and J ends lost 0 bases and 3 bases, in that order; junction bases with no gene match: 1. The CDR3 DNA sequence: TGTGCCAGCAGTTACTCCCTAGCGGGGGGCTACGAGCAGTACTTC. Translating it yields CASSYSLAGGYEQYF.

CDR3 nucleotide sequence: TGTGCCAGCAGCTTGATCGGGGGACAGATGAACACTGAAGCTTTCTTT. It translates to CASSLIGGQMNTEAFF. The chain links TRBV7-6 to TRBJ1-1, with 7 nucleotides matching TRBD1. J gave up 0 bases and V 3 bases, and 7 bases lay outside the gene matches. The CDR3 totals 16 residues. Germline V lookup: CDR1 SGHVS, CDR2 FNYEAQ.

The gene calls are TRBV11-2 and TRBJ2-7; 7 nucleotides line up with TRBD1. Per germline, CDR1 SGHAT and CDR2 FQNNGV. This CDR3 region has 14 residues. The V and J ends lost 5 bases and 3 bases, in that order; junction bases with no gene match: 7. This chain's CDR3 is CASSQTGAGYEQYF. The CDR3 DNA is TGTGCCAGCAGCCAAACAGGGGCGGGCTACGAGCAGTACTTC. Based on the CDR3 plus reference TRBV11-2 and TRBJ2-7, the full variable domain is EAGVAQSPRYKIIEKRQSVAFWCNPISGHATLYWYQQILGQGPKLLIQFQNNGVVDDSQLPKDRFSAERLKGVDSTLKIQPAKLEDSAVYLCASSQTGAGYEQYFGPGTRLTVT.

CDR3 coding DNA: TGTGCCAGCAGGCCGGGACAGGTCAACACCGGGGAGCTGTTTTTT. Protein: CASRPGQVNTGELFF. J is TRBJ2-2 and V is TRBV27; 8 bases agree with TRBD1. The germline V gene encodes CDR1 MNHEY and CDR2 SMNVEV (reference sequence). Losses at the gene ends were 6 bases for V and 2 bases for J; bases not matched to a gene: 5. There are 15 residues in the CDR3.

The chain employs TRBV5-1 and TRBJ2-3; D might be TRBD1 (6 bases). The CDR3 is made up of 15 amino acids. V lost 0 bases and J lost 5, with 13 bases in between. Germline V gene data show CDR1 as SGHRS and CDR2 as YFSETQ. This CDR3 is CASSLDIRGGDTQYF. As DNA, the CDR3 is TGCGCCAGCAGCTTGGATATCAGGGGTGGAGATACGCAGTATTTT.

The chain couples TRBV7-2 to TRBJ2-7, with 16 positions matching TRBD2. The V gene end was trimmed by 3 bases and the J gene end by 2 bases; junction bases not matched to a gene: 4. The CDR3 spans 17 residues. Germline lookup yields CDR1 SGHTA and CDR2 FQGNSA. This CDR3 reads CASSFGTSGRAPYEQYF. For the CDR3, the DNA is TGTGCCAGCAGCTTCGGGACTAGCGGGAGGGCCCCCTACGAGCAGTACTTC.

The V and J genes are TRBV9 and TRBJ2-2, with TRBD2 matching over 8 bases. Looked up from germline, CDR1 is SGDLS and CDR2 is YYNGEE. The V and J ends lost 0 bases and 7 bases, in that order; junction bases with no gene match: 5. This CDR3 region has 15 residues. The CDR3 DNA is TGTGCCAGCAGCGTAGAAGCGGGAGAATACGGGGAGCTGTTTTTT. It codes for CASSVEAGEYGELFF.

V usage is TRBV11-3 and J usage is TRBJ1-1; D not certain. This CDR3 spans 13 amino acids. V was clipped by 3 bases and J by 1 base, with 6 bases between them. The germline V gene has CDR1 SGHNT and CDR2 YENEEA. CDR3 sequence (DNA): TGTGCCAGCAGCTTTCAGGCGAACACTGAAGCTTTCTTT. Its protein product is CASSFQANTEAFF.

The chain is built from TRBV5-4 and TRBJ1-2, with D possibly TRBD1 on 6 matching bases. Germline V gene sequence: CDR1 SGHNT, CDR2 YYREEE (reference sequence). The CDR3 loop spans 14 amino acids. Trimming pared 4 bases from V and 2 bases from J, leaving 12 bases between. The CDR3 spells CASSTSDRNYGYTF. The CDR3, as DNA: TGTGCCAGCAGCACCTCGGACAGAAACTATGGCTACACCTTC.

The chain has TRBV10-3 and TRBJ1-1, with D possibly being TRBD1 (6 bases). V lost 11 bases and J 3 bases, leaving 16 bases between the germline ends. This CDR3 is built from 13 residues. From germline, CDR1 is ENHRY and CDR2 SYGVKD. CDR3 in amino acids: CAVAGAGYTEAFF. CDR3 DNA sequence: TGTGCCGTCGCAGGGGCCGGGTACACTGAAGCTTTCTTT.